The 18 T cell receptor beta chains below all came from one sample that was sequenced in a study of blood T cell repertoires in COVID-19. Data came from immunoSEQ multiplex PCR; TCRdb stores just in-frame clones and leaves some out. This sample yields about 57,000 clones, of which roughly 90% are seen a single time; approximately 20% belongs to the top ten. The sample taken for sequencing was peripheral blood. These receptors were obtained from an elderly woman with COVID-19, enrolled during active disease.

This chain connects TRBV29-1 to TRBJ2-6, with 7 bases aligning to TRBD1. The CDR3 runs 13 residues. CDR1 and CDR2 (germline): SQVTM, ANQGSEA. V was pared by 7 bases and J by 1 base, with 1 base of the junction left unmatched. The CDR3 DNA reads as TGCAGCGCAGGGGGATCTGGGGCCAACGTCCTGACTTTC. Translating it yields CSAGGSGANVLTF.

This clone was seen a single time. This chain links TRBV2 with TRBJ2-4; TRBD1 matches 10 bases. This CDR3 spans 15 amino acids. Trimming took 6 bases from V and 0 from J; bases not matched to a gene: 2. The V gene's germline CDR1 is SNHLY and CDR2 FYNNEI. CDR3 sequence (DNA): TGTGCCAGCAGGGGACAGGGGAAAGCCAAAAACATTCAGTACTTC. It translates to CASRGQGKAKNIQYF.

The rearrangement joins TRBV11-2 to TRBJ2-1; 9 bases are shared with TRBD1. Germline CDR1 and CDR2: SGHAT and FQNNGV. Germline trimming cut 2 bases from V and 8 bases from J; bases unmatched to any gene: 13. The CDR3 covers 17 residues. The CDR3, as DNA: TGTGCCAGCAGCTTACCTACCGGGACAGGGCCACGCGATGAGCAGTTCTTC. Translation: CASSLPTGTGPRDEQFF. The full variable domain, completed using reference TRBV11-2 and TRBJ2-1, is EAGVAQSPRYKIIEKRQSVAFWCNPISGHATLYWYQQILGQGPKLLIQFQNNGVVDDSQLPKDRFSAERLKGVDSTLKIQPAKLEDSAVYLCASSLPTGTGPRDEQFFGPGTRLTVL.

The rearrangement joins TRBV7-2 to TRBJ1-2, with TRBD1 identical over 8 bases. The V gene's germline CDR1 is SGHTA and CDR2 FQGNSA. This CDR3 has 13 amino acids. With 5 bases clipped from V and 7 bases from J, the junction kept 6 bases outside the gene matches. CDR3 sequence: CASSTTGGRGYTF. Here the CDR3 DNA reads TGTGCCAGCAGCACTACAGGGGGTCGTGGCTACACCTTC.

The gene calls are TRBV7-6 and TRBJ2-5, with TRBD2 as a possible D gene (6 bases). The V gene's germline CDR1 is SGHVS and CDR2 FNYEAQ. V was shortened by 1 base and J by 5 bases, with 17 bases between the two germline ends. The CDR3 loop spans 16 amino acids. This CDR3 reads CASSLGWGVAGETQYF. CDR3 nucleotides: TGTGCCAGCAGCTTAGGCTGGGGGGTCGCGGGGGAGACCCAGTACTTC. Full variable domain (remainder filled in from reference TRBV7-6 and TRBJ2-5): GAGVSQSPRYKVTKRGQDVALRCDPISGHVSLYWYRQALGQGPEFLTYFNYEAQQDKSGLPNDRFSAERPEGSISTLTIQRTEQRDSAMYRCASSLGWGVAGETQYFGPGTRLLVL.

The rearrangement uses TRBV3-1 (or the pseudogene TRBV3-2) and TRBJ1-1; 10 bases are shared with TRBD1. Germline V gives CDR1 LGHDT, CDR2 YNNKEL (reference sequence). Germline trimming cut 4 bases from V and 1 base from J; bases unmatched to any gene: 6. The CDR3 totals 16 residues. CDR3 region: CASSRHRDRGNTEAFF. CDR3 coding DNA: TGTGCCAGCAGCCGTCACCGGGACAGGGGGAACACTGAAGCTTTCTTT.

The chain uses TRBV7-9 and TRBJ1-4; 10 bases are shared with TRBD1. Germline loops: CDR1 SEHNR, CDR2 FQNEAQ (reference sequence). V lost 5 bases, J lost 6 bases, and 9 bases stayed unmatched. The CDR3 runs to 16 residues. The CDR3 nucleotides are TGTGCCAGCAGCCAAGGTGGGACAGGGGTGTATGAAAAACTGTTTTTT. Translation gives CASSQGGTGVYEKLFF.

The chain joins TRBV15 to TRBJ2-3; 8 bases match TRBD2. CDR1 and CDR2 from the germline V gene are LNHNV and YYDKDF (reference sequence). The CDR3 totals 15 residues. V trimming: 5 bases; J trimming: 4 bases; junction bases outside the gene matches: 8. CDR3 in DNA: TGTGCCACCAGCCCGGGGGGGGTTGGAGCAGATACGCAGTATTTT. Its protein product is CATSPGGVGADTQYF. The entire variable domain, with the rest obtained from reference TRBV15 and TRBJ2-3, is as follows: DAMVIQNPRYQVTQFGKPVTLSCSQTLNHNVMYWYQQKSSQAPKLLFHYYDKDFNNEADTPDNFQSRRPNTSFCFLDIRSPGLGDTAMYLCATSPGGVGADTQYFGPGTRLTVL.

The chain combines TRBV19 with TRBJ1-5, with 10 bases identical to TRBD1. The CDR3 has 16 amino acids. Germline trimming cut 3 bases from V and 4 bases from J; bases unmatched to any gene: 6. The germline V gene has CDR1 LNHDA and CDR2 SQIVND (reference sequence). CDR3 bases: TGTGCCAGTAGTATGCCAGGGACAGGGGTTAATCAGCCCCAGCATTTT. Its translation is CASSMPGTGVNQPQHF.

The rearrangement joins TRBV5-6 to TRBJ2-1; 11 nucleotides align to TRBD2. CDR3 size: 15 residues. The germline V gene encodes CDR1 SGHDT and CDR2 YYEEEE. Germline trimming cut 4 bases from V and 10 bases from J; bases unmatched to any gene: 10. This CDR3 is CASSRRLAGHREQFF. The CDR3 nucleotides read TGTGCCAGCAGCCGCCGACTAGCGGGGCACAGGGAGCAGTTCTTC.

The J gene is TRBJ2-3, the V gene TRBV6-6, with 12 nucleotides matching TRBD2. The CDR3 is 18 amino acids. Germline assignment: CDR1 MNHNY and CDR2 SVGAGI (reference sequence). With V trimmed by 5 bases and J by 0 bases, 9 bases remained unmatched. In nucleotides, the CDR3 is TGTGCCAGCAGTCGAACTAGCGGGGGGATTCCTAGCACAGATACGCAGTATTTT. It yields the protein CASSRTSGGIPSTDTQYF.

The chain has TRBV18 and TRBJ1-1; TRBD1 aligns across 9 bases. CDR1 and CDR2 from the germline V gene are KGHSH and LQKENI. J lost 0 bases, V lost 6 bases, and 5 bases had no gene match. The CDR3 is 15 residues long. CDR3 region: CASSGQGTMNTEAFF. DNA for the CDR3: TGTGCCAGCTCTGGACAGGGGACGATGAACACTGAAGCTTTCTTT.

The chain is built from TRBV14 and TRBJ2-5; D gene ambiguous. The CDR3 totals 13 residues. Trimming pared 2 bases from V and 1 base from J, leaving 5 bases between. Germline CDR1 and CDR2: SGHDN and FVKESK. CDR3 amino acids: CASSQRVQETQYF. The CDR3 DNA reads TGTGCCAGCAGCCAACGTGTCCAAGAGACCCAGTACTTC.

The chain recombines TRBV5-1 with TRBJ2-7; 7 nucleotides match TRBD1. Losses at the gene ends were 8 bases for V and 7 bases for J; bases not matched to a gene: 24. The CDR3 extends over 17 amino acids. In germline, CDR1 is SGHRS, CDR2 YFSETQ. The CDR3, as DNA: TGCGCCAGTGCTATTCTGGGACAGAGTCGGTTTGAGGGTGAGCAGTACTTC. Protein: CASAILGQSRFEGEQYF. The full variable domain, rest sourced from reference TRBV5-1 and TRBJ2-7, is KAGVTQTPRYLIKTRGQQVTLSCSPISGHRSVSWYQQTPGQGLQFLFEYFSETQRNKGNFPGRFSGRQFSNSRSEMNVSTLELGDSALYLCASAILGQSRFEGEQYFGPGTRLTVT.

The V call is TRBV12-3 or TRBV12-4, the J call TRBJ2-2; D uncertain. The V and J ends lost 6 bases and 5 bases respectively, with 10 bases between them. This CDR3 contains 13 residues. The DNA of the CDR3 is TGTGCCAGCAGGCCCTTCCGGACCGGGGAGCTGTTTTTT. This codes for CASRPFRTGELFF.

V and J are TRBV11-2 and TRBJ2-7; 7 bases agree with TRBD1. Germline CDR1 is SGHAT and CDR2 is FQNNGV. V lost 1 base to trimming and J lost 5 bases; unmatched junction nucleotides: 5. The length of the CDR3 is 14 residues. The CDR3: CASSLGGGGHEQYF. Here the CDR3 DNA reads TGTGCCAGCAGCTTAGGAGGGGGCGGCCACGAGCAGTACTTC. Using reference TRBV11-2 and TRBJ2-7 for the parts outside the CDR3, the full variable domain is EAGVAQSPRYKIIEKRQSVAFWCNPISGHATLYWYQQILGQGPKLLIQFQNNGVVDDSQLPKDRFSAERLKGVDSTLKIQPAKLEDSAVYLCASSLGGGGHEQYFGPGTRLTVT.

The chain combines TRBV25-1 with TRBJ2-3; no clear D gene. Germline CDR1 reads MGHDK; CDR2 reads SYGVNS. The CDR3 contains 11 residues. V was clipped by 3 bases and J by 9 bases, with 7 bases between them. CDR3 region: CASSEAQTQYF. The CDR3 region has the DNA TGTGCCAGCAGTGAGGCACAGACGCAGTATTTT.

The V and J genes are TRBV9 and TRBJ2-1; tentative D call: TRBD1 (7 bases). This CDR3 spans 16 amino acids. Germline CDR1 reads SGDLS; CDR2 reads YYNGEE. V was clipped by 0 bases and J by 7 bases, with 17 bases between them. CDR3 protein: CASSVGGGTVGNEQFF. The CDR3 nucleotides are TGTGCCAGCAGCGTAGGTGGGGGGACAGTGGGGAATGAGCAGTTCTTC.